These 5 T cell receptor beta chains share one sample of origin, sequenced in a study of PD-L1 blockade in urothelial cancer. Produced via immunoSEQ multiplex PCR; TCRdb's table is partial and in-frame only. The sample shows about 56,000 clones, 85% of them seen only once. Indicated time point: pretreatment peripheral blood. Source: PBMCs, taken around atezolizumab (anti-PD-L1) treatment. The receptors come from a man in his 70s with urothelial cancer.

The chain carries TRBV9 and TRBJ2-7; 7 nucleotides agree with TRBD2. CDR3 size: 14 residues. V lost 0 bases to trimming and J lost 4 bases; unmatched junction nucleotides: 4. CDR1 and CDR2 (germline): SGDLS, YYNGEE. CDR3 residues: CASSVDGRYYEQYF. In nucleotides, the CDR3 is TGTGCCAGCAGCGTAGACGGGAGGTATTACGAGCAGTACTTC.

The chain recombines TRBV28 with TRBJ2-4; TRBD2 matches 7 bases. The germline gives CDR1 MDHEN, CDR2 SYDVKM. Trimming removed 5 bases from V and 6 bases from J; junction bases left unmatched: 7. CDR3 length equals 14 residues. The CDR3 spells CASSPRLALNIQYF. The CDR3 region has the DNA TGTGCCAGCAGTCCAAGACTAGCCTTAAACATTCAGTACTTC.

V gene TRBV7-9 combines with J gene TRBJ2-1; 7 nucleotides align to TRBD1. The CDR3 sequence is 14 residues long. V lost 2 bases, J lost 4 bases, and 2 bases stayed unmatched. The germline V gene encodes CDR1 SEHNR and CDR2 FQNEAQ (reference sequence). The CDR3 nucleotides are TGTGCCAGCAGCTTAAGGACAGGATACAATGAGCAGTTCTTC. Translating gives CASSLRTGYNEQFF.

The chain links TRBV7-9 to TRBJ2-7, with 8 bases matching TRBD2. This CDR3 comprises 15 residues. CDR1 SEHNR and CDR2 FQNEAQ come from the germline V gene (reference sequence). With 5 bases clipped from V and 3 bases from J, the junction kept 9 bases outside the gene matches. In DNA, the CDR3 is TGTGCCAGCAGCCCCAGGACTAGCAGGGGCTACGAGCAGTACTTC. This sequence encodes CASSPRTSRGYEQYF.

The V gene is TRBV2, the J gene TRBJ2-5, with TRBD1 as a possible D gene (7 bases). V lost 7 bases and J lost 5, with 17 bases in between. The CDR3 extends over 14 amino acids. Germline values: CDR1 SNHLY, CDR2 FYNNEI. The CDR3: CASKTDRREETQYF. The CDR3 nucleotides are TGTGCCAGCAAAACGGACAGGAGGGAGGAGACCCAGTACTTC.